The following is a T cell receptor (beta chain) sequence with its context. Its antigen remains unidentified. Looked up from germline, CDR1 is MNHEY and CDR2 is SMNVEV (reference sequence). The CDR3 consists of 14 residues. The ends were cut back, 6 bases at V and 5 bases at J, with 16 bases in the middle. The data are from a study of beta chain features in type 1 diabetes. Sequenced material consisted of expressed TCRB transcripts (all of the isolated RNA was reverse transcribed). The data were produced by immunoSEQ multiplex PCR, yet TCRdb's version contains in-frame clones alone and is incomplete. There are 130,000 to 150,000 clones in the sample; about 51% occur only once, and under 0.5% lies in the top ten. Regarding the study as a whole: The study found moderately but significantly shorter TCRB CDR3s in all four CD4+ subsets of Type 1 diabetes patients.

The TCR originated in a man aged 18 to 29 in good health. Specimen: Tregs from blood. The chain has TRBV27 and TRBJ1-2; D is possibly TRBD1 (6 bases). CDR3 amino acids: CASRGAGALYGYTF. CDR3 nucleotides: TGTGCCAGCAGGGGGGCCGGAGCCCTTTATGGCTACACCTTC.